This T cell receptor (beta chain) emerged from a study of T cell changes during pregnancy in multiple sclerosis. The method was immunoSEQ multiplex PCR; TCRdb's version includes in-frame clones alone and lacks a portion of them. The sample lists 11,000 or so clones; over 90% were seen once. Looked up from germline, CDR1 is SGDLS and CDR2 is YYNGEE. The CDR3 totals 13 residues. As for this clone: The germline gene is not matched at one end of the junction; a read error may be the cause.

The sequencing used CD4+ T cells from peripheral blood mononuclear cells, collected before pregnancy. The TCR comes from a female donor with multiple sclerosis, enrolled in a pregnancy study. The chain joins TRBV9 to TRBJ1-2; 7 bases are shared with TRBD1. The CDR3 region has the DNA TGTGCCAGCAGCGTAGTCTCGGACAGGCCGGGGGCCTTC. Translated: CASSVVSDRPGAF.